The T cell receptor (beta chain) under discussion was sequenced for a study of T cell repertoires in aging, cancer and after chemotherapy (dated by TCRdb to about 2019). Study-wide context: Donors were distributed across six age groups ranging from 30 or younger to 70 or older, with at least three individuals included per group. A cohort of 200 to 250 cancer patients (about 94 with hematological and 124 with solid cancers) was assembled, and approximately 95 healthy donors were included as a reference group. In the solid tumor group, the paired samples taken before and after chemotherapy came from brain tumor (glioblastoma) patients given temozolomide-based therapy. Peripheral blood TCR beta repertoires from healthy donors and cancer patients were profiled to examine immunoaging and T cell reconstitution after chemotherapy. The full dataset contained several million TCR reads. Overall study outcomes, separate from this receptor: Compared with age-matched healthy donors, untreated patients with hematological or solid cancers had significantly lower TCR diversity and higher clonality in blood. In healthy donors, the decline in TCR diversity with age was mainly due to loss of richness, whereas in cancer patients loss of evenness also played a role. The authors noted that the repertoire data do not allow conclusions about immunological memory after chemotherapy. Median generation probability increased over the chemotherapy interval in both cancer cohorts, suggesting repertoire reconstitution through rebound thymic output.

Instead of sorted cells or RNA, genomic DNA extracted from peripheral blood served as the source for amplifying TCR beta rearrangements. Rearranged TRB sequences spanning V, D and J segments were amplified by multiplex touch-down PCR using a mixed TRB-A/B primer pool. Illumina adapters and sample indices were attached to the amplicons through two consecutive PCR reactions run with Phusion HS II polymerase. After gel purification with the NucleoSpin Gel and PCR Clean-up kit, the amplicons were checked using Qubit and an Agilent 2100 Bioanalyzer. Sequencing of libraries was carried out on an Illumina MiSeq in 600-cycle, single-indexed, paired-end runs. Processing in the source paper ran as follows. TRB sequences were processed with MiXCR versions 2.12 and 3.0.5. Each unique CDR3 nucleotide sequence was counted as one clone, and only productive sequences with at least two reads were retained. The repertoire metrics were Shannon diversity, evenness, clonality (defined as one minus evenness), and alpha-parameterized diversity profiles covering alpha 0 to 5. The IGoR algorithm was used to compute generation probabilities of clones in paired pre- and post-chemotherapy samples. The public reads were run again by TCRdb, first through fastp at Q25 and then through MiXCR, and only productive beta chains were kept. All rows with the same CDR3 protein become a single entry with the most common DNA and genes. TCRdb's processing, not the study's, gives the V and J calls here. This sample comprises roughly 18,000 distinct CDR3 sequences, over 35% of them detected only once. The ten largest clones capture 15% to 20% of the sample.

This clonotype was counted once. Its antigen specificity is not known. There are no base qualities to consult, and no much larger clone falls within one base. A lone read offers only weak evidence. Sequenced material: blood. This receptor was identified in a human donor with a solid tumor.

The nucleotides are TGTGCCAGCAGCTTGGAGGACTACAATGAGCAGTTCTTC. Its protein product is CASSLEDYNEQFF. This sequence uses TRBV7-9 and TRBJ2-1; TRBD2 could be the D gene, as 5 bases match. The germline ends are 6 bases apart after V is trimmed by 3 bases and J by 3 bases. Counted from cysteine to phenylalanine, this CDR3 has 13 amino acids. Left in the record is the CDR3 DNA by itself, 39 bases read in frame from the first base. Looking up the germline V gene (reference sequence) yields CDR1 SEHNR and CDR2 FQNEAQ.